One sample yielded the 5 T cell receptor beta chains listed below, sequenced in a study of blood T cell repertoires in COVID-19. Sequencing used immunoSEQ multiplex PCR; TCRdb keeps in-frame clones, though not all of them. The sample has 140,000 to 150,000 clones; around 90% are singletons. The sequenced sample was PBMCs or T cells enriched from blood (not recorded which). These TCRs come from a woman aged 40-49 years who had been exposed to COVID-19.

V is TRBV6-2 or TRBV6-3 and J is TRBJ1-6; 7 bases fit TRBD1. The CDR3 covers 14 residues. Germline loops: CDR1 MNHEY, CDR2 SVGEGT. Unmatched junction bases numbered 0, after V lost 2 bases and J lost 5 bases. The CDR3: CASSYGTDNSPLHF. The CDR3, as DNA: TGTGCCAGCAGTTACGGGACAGATAATTCACCCCTCCACTTT.

The CDR3, as DNA: TGCGCCAGCAGCTACCTAGATCCTATGAACACTGAAGCTTTCTTT. Translating it yields CASSYLDPMNTEAFF. This sequence joins TRBV5-1 and TRBJ1-1; D call uncertain. V was clipped by 3 bases and J by 0 bases, with 12 bases between them. Germline CDR1 reads SGHRS; CDR2 reads YFSETQ. The length of the CDR3 is 15 residues. The full variable domain, rest sourced from reference TRBV5-1 and TRBJ1-1, is KAGVTQTPRYLIKTRGQQVTLSCSPISGHRSVSWYQQTPGQGLQFLFEYFSETQRNKGNFPGRFSGRQFSNSRSEMNVSTLELGDSALYLCASSYLDPMNTEAFFGQGTRLTVV.

This chain uses TRBV21-1 with TRBJ1-5; no DNA check was done on the table's D call, TRBD1. TRBV21-1 is recorded as a pseudogene. This CDR3 region has 17 residues. The CDR3 here is CASSKVRQAIYNQPQHF. The CDR3 nucleotides are TGTGCCAGCAGCAAAGTTCGACAGGCCATCTACAATCAGCCCCAGCATTTT.

The chain uses TRBV7-9 and TRBJ1-1, with 9 positions matching TRBD1. The ends lost 10 bases at V and 4 bases at J; junction bases unmatched: 10. There are 14 residues in the CDR3. CDR1 is SEHNR, CDR2 FQNEAQ, per germline (reference sequence). The CDR3, as DNA: TGTGCCATCCCGGGACAGGGTTCCTTCACTGAAGCTTTCTTT. The encoded protein is CAIPGQGSFTEAFF.

This chain links TRBV14 with TRBJ2-5; weak D call: TRBD2 (6 bases). Germline lookup yields CDR1 SGHDN and CDR2 FVKESK. The CDR3 is 16 amino acids. Trimming took off 4 bases at V and 5 bases at J, with 20 bases between the two ends. The CDR3 bases are TGTGCCAGCAGCCCTACCCTGGCGGGGAATAGGGAGACCCAGTACTTC. This codes for CASSPTLAGNRETQYF.